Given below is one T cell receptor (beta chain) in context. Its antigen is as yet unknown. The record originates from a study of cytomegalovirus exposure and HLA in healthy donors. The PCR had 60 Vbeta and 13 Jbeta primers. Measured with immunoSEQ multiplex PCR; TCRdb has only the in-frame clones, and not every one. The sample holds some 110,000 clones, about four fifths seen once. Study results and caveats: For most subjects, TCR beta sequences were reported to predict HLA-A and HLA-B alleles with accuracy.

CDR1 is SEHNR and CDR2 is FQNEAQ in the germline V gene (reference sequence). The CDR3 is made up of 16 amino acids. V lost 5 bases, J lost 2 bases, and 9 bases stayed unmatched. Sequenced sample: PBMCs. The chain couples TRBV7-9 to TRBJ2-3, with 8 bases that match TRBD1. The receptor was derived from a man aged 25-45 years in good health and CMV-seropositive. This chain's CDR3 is CASSTSRTGSTDTQYF. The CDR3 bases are TGTGCCAGCAGCACCAGCCGGACAGGGTCCACAGATACGCAGTATTTT.